One sample yielded the 32 T cell receptor beta chains listed below, sequenced in a study of T cell changes during pregnancy in multiple sclerosis. TCRdb's table, derived via immunoSEQ multiplex PCR, lists solely in-frame clones and lacks some. This repertoire shows about 22,000 clones, 91% found once; its top ten account for approximately 0.57%. The specimen was CD4+ T cells from peripheral blood mononuclear cells, collected after pregnancy. The receptor source for this set is a female donor in good health, enrolled as a control in a pregnancy study.

The chain is built from TRBV6-1 and TRBJ1-6, with TRBD1 identical over 10 bases. V dropped 6 bases and J dropped 10; count of bases not matched to a gene: 0. CDR3 size: 12 residues. Germline V gene data show CDR1 as MNHNS and CDR2 as SASEGT. Here the CDR3 DNA reads TGTGCCAGCAGGGACAGGGGGTCACCCCTCCACTTT. Translated: CASRDRGSPLHF.

The rearrangement uses TRBV7-2 and TRBJ2-5, with 9 nucleotides matching TRBD1. Germline trimming cut 1 base from V and 4 bases from J; bases unmatched to any gene: 4. The germline V gene encodes CDR1 SGHTA and CDR2 FQGNSA. CDR3 size: 15 residues. The CDR3 protein is CASSLEWTGAETQYF. The CDR3 DNA is TGTGCCAGCAGCTTAGAATGGACAGGGGCAGAGACCCAGTACTTC.

The rearrangement uses TRBV7-9 and TRBJ2-7; TRBD1 is a possible D gene (6 bases). V shed 5 bases and J shed 6 bases, with 17 bases lying between them. Germline V gene lookup returns CDR1 SEHNR and CDR2 FQNEAQ (reference sequence). The CDR3 is made up of 14 amino acids. CDR3 nucleotides: TGTGCCAGCAGCCGAGGGGACACCCAGGGCGAGCAGTACTTC. The encoded protein is CASSRGDTQGEQYF.

This rearrangement joins TRBV11-2 to TRBJ2-5; tentative D call: TRBD2 (6 bases). CDR1 and CDR2 (germline): SGHAT, FQNNGV. This CDR3 is 17 amino acids long. V lost 0 bases, J lost 5 bases, and 19 bases lay in between. The CDR3 nucleotides read TGTGCCAGCAGCTTAGATCTGGGGAGGCGGTTCGGGGAGACCCAGTACTTC. Its translation: CASSLDLGRRFGETQYF.

This sequence joins TRBV5-1 and TRBJ2-5; 7 bases are a match to TRBD2. Germline CDR1 and CDR2: SGHRS and YFSETQ. The CDR3 is 13 residues long. V gave up 4 bases and J gave up 4 bases; unmatched junction bases: 4. This CDR3 is CASSGGDGETQYF. The DNA of the CDR3 is TGCGCCAGCAGCGGGGGGGATGGAGAGACCCAGTACTTC. Using reference TRBV5-1 and TRBJ2-5 for the parts outside the CDR3, the full variable domain is KAGVTQTPRYLIKTRGQQVTLSCSPISGHRSVSWYQQTPGQGLQFLFEYFSETQRNKGNFPGRFSGRQFSNSRSEMNVSTLELGDSALYLCASSGGDGETQYFGPGTRLLVL.

This clone was seen just once. The chain combines TRBV29-1 with TRBJ2-1; 7 nucleotides line up with TRBD2. Trimming removed 7 bases from V and 0 bases from J; junction bases left unmatched: 6. Germline-derived CDR1 and CDR2 are SQVTM and ANQGSEA. The CDR3 extends over 14 amino acids. The CDR3 nucleotides read TGCAGCGCCCCGAGGACTAGCTCCTACAATGAGCAGTTCTTC. This codes for CSAPRTSSYNEQFF.

This clone was observed once. The chain links TRBV30 to TRBJ1-5; TRBD1 might be the D (5 bases). The CDR3 totals 13 residues. From germline, CDR1 is GTSNPN and CDR2 SVGIG (reference sequence). V was trimmed by 5 bases and J by 7 bases, leaving 15 bases between them. The CDR3 sequence: CAWGGGKGQPQHF. In DNA form, the CDR3 reads TGTGCCTGGGGGGGAGGGAAGGGACAGCCCCAGCATTTT.

Only one count was recorded for this clone. The chain couples TRBV5-1 to TRBJ1-6, with D possibly TRBD1 on 6 matching bases. The CDR3 runs to 16 residues. Trimming pared 3 bases from V and 3 bases from J, leaving 13 bases between. Germline CDR1 SGHRS, CDR2 YFSETQ. The CDR3 DNA sequence: TGCGCCAGCAGCTCCCGGACAGACATCTATAATTCACCCCTCCACTTT. This sequence encodes CASSSRTDIYNSPLHF.

V and J are TRBV15 and TRBJ2-1, with 7 positions matching TRBD2. Germline CDR1 is LNHNV and CDR2 is YYDKDF (reference sequence). Trimming cost V 6 bases and J 5 bases; bases outside gene matches: 7. The CDR3 runs 14 residues. DNA for the CDR3: TGTGCCACCAGTGGAACTAGCGTTCACAATGAGCAGTTCTTC. This codes for CATSGTSVHNEQFF.

The CDR3 DNA is TGCGCCAGCAGCGCCGGGGTTGGAAACACCATATATTTT. Protein: CASSAGVGNTIYF. The chain links TRBV5-1 to TRBJ1-3; D not resolved. This CDR3 comprises 13 residues. The ends were cut back, 4 bases at V and 3 bases at J, with 8 bases in the middle. The germline CDR1 and CDR2 sequences are SGHRS and YFSETQ.

The chain joins TRBV5-1 to TRBJ1-1; maybe TRBD1 (5 bases). Germline V gene data show CDR1 as SGHRS and CDR2 as YFSETQ. The CDR3 covers 13 residues. V lost 4 bases to trimming and J lost 1 base, with 8 bases between them. The CDR3, as DNA: TGCGCCAGCAGCGTAACAGGGAACACTGAAGCTTTCTTT. It encodes CASSVTGNTEAFF.

This clone was seen more than once but under ten times. V usage is TRBV5-8 and J usage is TRBJ1-2; the D gene is possibly TRBD1 (6 bases). CDR1 is SGHTS and CDR2 is YDEGEE in the germline V gene. CDR3 length: 14 amino acids. V was cut by 1 base and J by 5 bases, with 12 bases left in between. The CDR3 coding sequence is TGTGCCAGCAGCTTGTCGGCAGGGGAGTATGGCTACACCTTC. The encoded protein is CASSLSAGEYGYTF.

The V call is TRBV29-1, the J call TRBJ1-3; D not certain. Germline V gene sequence: CDR1 SQVTM, CDR2 ANQGSEA. Trimming left V 0 bases short and J 4 bases short, with 4 bases between. CDR3 length equals 12 residues. The CDR3 nucleotides are TGCAGCGTTGAAGATCGGGGAAACACCATATATTTT. Its translation is CSVEDRGNTIYF.

The chain is built from TRBV28 and TRBJ2-2, with 11 positions matching TRBD2. Trimming removed 8 bases from V and 9 bases from J; junction bases left unmatched: 5. Germline assignment: CDR1 MDHEN and CDR2 SYDVKM. This CDR3 contains 13 residues. For the CDR3, the DNA is TGTGCCAGCGGAACTAGCGGGAGCAGGGAGCTGTTTTTT. Protein: CASGTSGSRELFF.

This rearrangement joins TRBV5-8 to TRBJ2-1, with TRBD2 as a possible D gene (6 bases). From germline, CDR1 is SGHTS and CDR2 YDEGEE. V lost 2 bases, J lost 9 bases, and 21 bases lay in between. This CDR3 contains 16 residues. The CDR3 DNA follows: TGTGCCAGCAGCTTTGGCGGGACTGTCTTACTTGGTGAGCAGTTCTTC. Translating gives CASSFGGTVLLGEQFF.

The gene calls are TRBV28 and TRBJ1-2; 12 positions match TRBD1. CDR1 and CDR2 (germline): MDHEN, SYDVKM. Trimming at V came to 5 bases and at J to 7 bases, leaving 11 bases not matched to a gene. CDR3 size: 16 residues. CDR3 DNA: TGTGCCAGCAGTAGAAGGGCCGGGACAGGGGGCCGTGGCTACACCTTC. Translation: CASSRRAGTGGRGYTF.

The CDR3 DNA sequence: TGTGCCAGCAGCTCCCGCTGGGGAGACTCGGAGGGCACTGAAGCTTTCTTT. Its protein product is CASSSRWGDSEGTEAFF. The chain employs TRBV7-9 and TRBJ1-1; D is ambiguous. The CDR3 contains 17 residues. Germline CDR1 is SEHNR and CDR2 is FQNEAQ (reference sequence). With 4 bases removed from V and 4 bases from J, the gap between germline ends came to 22 bases.

The rearrangement links TRBV7-8 to TRBJ2-1, with D perhaps matching TRBD2 (5 bases). Deletions cut 5 bases from V and 6 bases from J, with 17 bases between. Looked up from germline, CDR1 is SGHVS and CDR2 is FQNEAQ. The CDR3 extends over 15 amino acids. The CDR3 nucleotides read TGTGCCAGCAGCCCTCTAGCTGGGAGTCTCAATGAGCAGTTCTTC. It encodes CASSPLAGSLNEQFF.

This chain joins TRBV9 and TRBJ2-1; the match to TRBD2 covers 13 bases. Per germline, CDR1 SGDLS and CDR2 YYNGEE. J gave up 5 bases and V 2 bases, and 10 bases lay outside the gene matches. The CDR3 has 18 residues. CDR3 in DNA: TGTGCCAGCAGCGTCTCTGCCCGGACTAGCGGGAGCGACAATGAGCAGTTCTTC. It translates to CASSVSARTSGSDNEQFF.

The V gene is TRBV27, the J gene TRBJ1-5, with D possibly matching TRBD1 (6 bases). The CDR3 totals 14 residues. Germline V gene sequence: CDR1 MNHEY, CDR2 SMNVEV (reference sequence). Trimming removed 4 bases at V and 4 bases at J, with 11 bases between. The CDR3 DNA reads TGTGCCAGCAGTTCATTACAGGGAAATCAGCCCCAGCATTTT. It translates to CASSSLQGNQPQHF.

V usage is TRBV29-1 and J usage is TRBJ2-1; perhaps TRBD1 as D (7 bases). There are 16 residues in the CDR3. The V end was cut by 3 bases, the J end by 5 bases, with 20 bases between. Germline values: CDR1 SQVTM, CDR2 ANQGSEA. The CDR3 protein is CSVDSGRGTVHNEQFF. In DNA form, the CDR3 reads TGCAGCGTTGATAGCGGTCGGGGGACAGTCCACAATGAGCAGTTCTTC.

This sequence joins TRBV30 and TRBJ2-7; D uncertain. V was trimmed by 2 bases and J by 2 bases, leaving 7 bases between them. Per germline, CDR1 GTSNPN and CDR2 SVGIG (reference sequence). CDR3 size: 12 residues. CDR3 in DNA: TGTGCCTGGAGTTACGACACCTACGAGCAGTACTTC. It is translated as CAWSYDTYEQYF.

The V and J genes are TRBV2 and TRBJ1-6; no clear D gene. Trimming pared 7 bases from V and 9 bases from J, leaving 16 bases between. Germline V gene data show CDR1 as SNHLY and CDR2 as FYNNEI. This CDR3 has 14 residues. Here the CDR3 reads CASNAPQVGSPLHF. CDR3 DNA sequence: TGTGCCAGCAACGCCCCCCAGGTGGGTTCACCCCTCCACTTT.

Of note for this clone: One end of the junction varies from germline; a read error may be responsible. The chain carries TRBV19 and TRBJ2-7; D unresolved. The CDR3 consists of 13 residues. CDR1 is LNHDA and CDR2 is SQIVND in the germline V gene (reference sequence). CDR3 protein: CASSIRVAYERYF. The CDR3 nucleotides are TGTGCCAGTAGTATACGGGTAGCCTACGAGCGGTACTTC.

This clone was detected only once. This sequence joins TRBV7-9 and TRBJ2-3, with D hard to call. V was clipped by 1 base and J by 1 base, with 6 bases between them. The CDR3 has 14 amino acids. Germline-derived CDR1 and CDR2 are SEHNR and FQNEAQ (reference sequence). The chain's CDR3 is CASSLVGGTDTQYF. CDR3 bases: TGTGCCAGCAGCTTAGTAGGAGGCACAGATACGCAGTATTTT.

The V call is TRBV11-3, the J call TRBJ2-7; TRBD1 aligns across 7 bases. Germline loops: CDR1 SGHNT, CDR2 YENEEA. The CDR3 extends over 16 amino acids. The V and J ends lost 5 bases and 1 base, in that order; junction bases with no gene match: 11. The CDR3 spells CASSPTGAMGSYEQYF. In nucleotides, the CDR3 is TGTGCCAGCAGCCCTACAGGGGCCATGGGGTCCTACGAGCAGTACTTC.

The gene calls are TRBV7-9 and TRBJ1-1; D ambiguous. CDR3 length: 13 amino acids. V was shortened by 1 base and J by 3 bases, with 6 bases between the two germline ends. Germline-derived CDR1 and CDR2 are SEHNR and FQNEAQ (reference sequence). For the CDR3, the DNA is TGTGCCAGCAGCTTAGAGGAGTACACTGAAGCTTTCTTT. This codes for CASSLEEYTEAFF.

The rearrangement joins TRBV7-8 to TRBJ1-1; tentative D call: TRBD1 (5 bases). V lost 3 bases and J 1 base, leaving 6 bases between the germline ends. The germline V gene has CDR1 SGHVS and CDR2 FQNEAQ. CDR3 length equals 13 residues. For the CDR3, the DNA is TGTGCCAGCAGCTTCACAGGGAACACTGAAGCTTTCTTT. This sequence encodes CASSFTGNTEAFF.

The chain is built from TRBV30 and TRBJ1-6; 9 bases fit TRBD1. J was trimmed by 6 bases and V by 1 base; bases with no gene match: 4. The CDR3 extends over 15 amino acids. Germline lookup yields CDR1 GTSNPN and CDR2 SVGIG (reference sequence). The CDR3 is CAWSAQDRGNSPLHF. Written as DNA, the CDR3 is TGTGCCTGGAGTGCCCAGGACAGGGGTAATTCACCCCTCCACTTT.

The genes are TRBV10-3 and TRBJ2-3; D may be TRBD2 (6 bases). Trimming removed 8 bases at V and 1 base at J, with 19 bases between. Germline V CDR1 and CDR2: ENHRY, SYGVKD. This CDR3 contains 16 residues. CDR3 coding DNA: TGTGCCATCCTGGCTAGCGACTCTGGGGGCACAGATACGCAGTATTTT. As protein: CAILASDSGGTDTQYF.

This chain joins TRBV19 and TRBJ1-1, with 7 bases identical to TRBD1. The CDR3 totals 15 residues. V was clipped by 6 bases and J by 1 base; unmatched bases: 8. The germline V gene encodes CDR1 LNHDA and CDR2 SQIVND (reference sequence). CDR3 region: CASSSGTAPNTEAFF. Here the CDR3 DNA reads TGTGCCAGTAGCTCGGGGACAGCCCCGAACACTGAAGCTTTCTTT. Full variable domain (outside the CDR3, taken from reference TRBV19 and TRBJ1-1): DGGITQSPKYLFRKEGQNVTLSCEQNLNHDAMYWYRQDPGQGLRLIYYSQIVNDFQKGDIAEGYSVSREKKESFPLTVTSAQKNPTAFYLCASSSGTAPNTEAFFGQGTRLTVV.

The chain has TRBV9 and TRBJ2-5; 7 bases are a match to TRBD1. Germline V gene lookup returns CDR1 SGDLS and CDR2 YYNGEE. Trimming removed 3 bases from V and 3 bases from J; junction bases left unmatched: 5. This CDR3 comprises 14 residues. CDR3 nucleotide sequence: TGTGCCAGCAGCGAGTACAGGGGAAAAGAGACCCAGTACTTC. Amino acid sequence: CASSEYRGKETQYF.